This TCR beta chain is drawn from a study of T cell clones after liver transplantation. Study observations and caveats: A larger donor-reactive than third-party decline suggested partial antigen-specific deletion. In a couple of subjects, few donor cells limited the measurable donor-reactive repertoire.

Turning to this clone: What it recognizes is unknown.

CDR3 size: 14 residues. The germline gives CDR1 SQVTM, CDR2 ANQGSEA. The V segment lost 4 bases and the J segment 1 base; nucleotides outside the gene matches: 5. The method was immunoSEQ multiplex PCR; TCRdb's version includes in-frame clones alone and lacks a portion of them. Among tens of thousands of clones listed, about two thirds were seen once. This clonotype originated in a human donor who received a liver transplant. This material consisted of CD4+ T cells from blood, taken before liver transplant. This chain uses TRBV29-1 with TRBJ2-5; 8 positions match TRBD2. The CDR3 DNA follows: TGCAGCGTTGCAAGAGCGGGGGTCCAAGAGACCCAGTACTTC. Protein product: CSVARAGVQETQYF.